This entry features one T cell receptor beta chain sequence. Its antigen is not known. The data derive from a study of regulatory T cells in long-lasting Graves disease. Findings and limits, study-wide: It was in persistent disease that TRBV28, TRBJ1-2 and TRBJ2-5 were favored. Exclusively peripheral blood, rather than thyroid tissue, was studied. Persistent patients shared some 2,500 public clonotypes among themselves. Newly diagnosed patients shared fewer, at about a thousand.

The CDR3 length is 14 residues. V shed 0 bases and J shed 7 bases, with 10 bases lying between them. Germline CDR1 and CDR2: MNHEY and SVGAGI. Time point meaning: persistent/refractory GD, antithyroid drugs over 5 years with positive TRAb. The TCR library used RNA extracted from PBMCs. Assembly of TCR beta libraries relied on iRepertoire HTBI primers together with Arm-PCR of CDR3 regions. In the original analysis: Spanning all samples, the identified segments comprised around 62 TRBV and about 13 TRBJ. MiXCR, run by TCRdb on the multiplex PCR reads, gives a single entry per CDR3 protein. The authors' filters were not applied to this entry. This sample has hundreds of thousands of distinct CDR3 sequences, with 20% to 25% found just once.

The sequences come from peripheral blood mononuclear cells (PBMCs), collected when the disease was refractory, from a patient treated with antithyroid drugs. This chain connects TRBV6-5 to TRBJ1-5, with D perhaps TRBD1 (5 bases). This sequence originates from a female donor with Graves disease. CDR3: CASSYSQGSQPQHF. CDR3 in DNA: TGTGCCAGCAGTTACTCTCAGGGTTCCCAGCCCCAGCATTTT.